This TCR beta chain was captured by sequencing in a study of T cells in Graves' hyperthyroidism and ophthalmopathy (dated by TCRdb to about 2019). About the investigation overall: A discovery cohort of around 98 patients, approximately 45 with Graves' ophthalmopathy and approximately 57 with stable Graves' hyperthyroidism, was used to find distinguishing TCR V-J signatures. Following sampling, methimazole starting at 30 mg daily was given to hyperthyroidism patients, and high-dose intravenous methylprednisolone was given to ophthalmopathy patients. Prospective prediction of ophthalmopathy was tested in an independent validation cohort of approximately 19 hyperthyroidism patients and some 17 patients who later progressed to ophthalmopathy. The 95 to 100 discovery patients were randomly divided into training and test sets at a 7:3 ratio. In addition, the study compared T-cell repertoires in thyroid tissue and in blood from roughly 6 Graves' hyperthyroidism patients. TCR Vbeta CDR3 sequencing of 120 to 150 peripheral blood samples (over 40 ophthalmopathy, around 80 hyperthyroidism and around 17 progressor patients) is reported in the paper.

The CDR3 goes from the cysteine to the phenylalanine over 18 residues. Only the CDR3 DNA is retained, 54 bases long and in frame from the first base. The V end gives up 3 bases and the J end 5 bases, leaving 12 bases in the junction not matched to a gene. CDR1 SGHVS and CDR2 FQNEAQ were looked up in the germline V gene. This clonotype appeared a few times. Its antigen is currently not known. No base-level quality is on record; no much larger clone is a single base apart. Beyond this particular receptor, the publication reports: Ophthalmopathy was separated from stable hyperthyroidism by a 13 V-J signature model, with approximately 89% sensitivity and 81% to 82% specificity obtained in cross-validation and 80%/75% obtained in testing. Sample size was not statistically predetermined, and investigators were not blinded to group allocation. Most expanded thyroid clonotypes (frequency above 0.001) were also detected in blood, suggesting blood repertoires may reflect thyroid immune responses. In validation, the model predicted progression to ophthalmopathy a median of roughly 6.5 months before onset, with about 71% sensitivity and almost 75% specificity.

Any patient with an uncontrolled infection, another autoimmune disease, pregnancy or lactation was excluded. Diagnoses relied on clinical symptoms, serum thyroxine and TRAb, thyroid ultrasound and orbital computed tomography. Total RNA was extracted using Trizol reagent, and RNA quality was assessed on an Agilent 2100 Bioanalyzer. Amplification of TCR beta CDR3 regions was carried out from RNA transcripts. A first-round RT-PCR of the TCR CDR3 used the HTBI primer set with the Qiagen OneStep RT-PCR kit. A second multiplex PCR round built the libraries, followed by size selection and purification. Paired-end sequencing of the libraries was performed with 100 bp reads on an Illumina HiSeq2000. For the original study's pipeline: Raw data were processed with SOAPnuke, discarding reads with adapters, uncalled bases, mean Phred below 15, or no exact constant-primer or identifier match. High-quality paired reads were merged using COPE v1.2.5, and each unique nucleotide sequence was defined as a clonotype. Clonotypes were aligned to IMGT TRBV, TRBD and TRBJ reference segments using MiTCR v1.1. The analysis included only V-J combinations with a frequency above 0.0001, which together covered around 99% of the repertoires. A TCS score was defined as the ratio of F50 (clonal expansion) to E x V (chaos), with BLOSUM62-based TCRdist applied between CDR3 peptides within each V-J. Welch's t-statistics and random forest reduced 514 V-J features to 13, which were used in a naive Bayes classifier (R e1071). Thyroid-blood repertoire similarity was quantified with the Morisita-Horn index. TCRdb applied fastp at Q25 and MiXCR to the public reads, then kept only in-frame beta chains. Here each entry gathers all rows of one CDR3 protein and keeps the most common genes and DNA. It is TCRdb's table, rather than the study itself, that gives the V and J calls and clone size. This sample has more than 550,000 distinct CDR3 sequences in its table, and 45% of those were observed once. Of the sample, less than 9.5% is held by the ten largest clones.

The source material was peripheral blood or thyroid tissue (not recorded which). The source is an adult man with Graves' disease, either hyperthyroidism or ophthalmopathy (not recorded which). The chain couples TRBV7-8 to TRBJ2-5; 13 nucleotides in the junction match TRBD2. The bases read TGTGCCAGCAGCTTGAGCGACTCGGGACTAGCGGGGATTGAGACCCAGTACTTC. Its product reads: CASSLSDSGLAGIETQYF.